This passage covers 17 T cell receptor beta chains from one sample sequenced in a study of regulatory T cells in long-lasting Graves disease. TCR beta libraries were built with iRepertoire HTBI primers and Arm-PCR of CDR3 regions. Using its own MiXCR run on the multiplex PCR reads, TCRdb lists one record per CDR3 protein. The profile shows some 460,000 distinct CDR3 sequences, around 15% of them singletons. Described time point: newly diagnosed GD, antithyroid drugs for less than 3 months. Isolated PBMC RNA provided the starting material for the TCR library. This sample was also put to use in a study of T cells in Graves' hyperthyroidism and ophthalmopathy.

The sample here was peripheral blood mononuclear cells (PBMCs), taken at new diagnosis, from a patient treated with antithyroid drugs. The source is a man aged 40-50 years with Graves disease.

The DNA of the CDR3 is TGTGCCACTATGGGACTTGCGGATAGCACCGGGGAGCTGTTTTTT. It codes for CATMGLADSTGELFF. V gene TRBV19 combines with J gene TRBJ2-2, with D tentatively TRBD2 (6 bases). From germline, CDR1 is LNHDA and CDR2 SQIVND (reference sequence). The CDR3 has 15 residues. Trimming took off 10 bases at V and 4 bases at J, with 19 bases between the two ends.

The rearrangement links TRBV24-1 to TRBJ1-5; D is ambiguous. Trimming took off 2 bases at V and 4 bases at J, with 11 bases between the two ends. Germline CDR1 and CDR2: KGHDR and SFDVKD. CDR3 length equals 15 residues. CDR3: CATSDSGSGNQPQHF. CDR3 DNA: TGTGCCACCAGTGATTCCGGCAGCGGTAATCAGCCCCAGCATTTT.

This sequence joins TRBV11-1 and TRBJ1-5; no clear D gene. Germline CDR1 is SGHAT and CDR2 is FQDESV (reference sequence). The CDR3 sequence is 13 residues long. V was clipped by 4 bases and J by 3 bases, with 7 bases between them. The CDR3 is CASSSRDNQPQHF. As DNA, the CDR3 is TGTGCCAGCAGCTCGCGGGACAATCAGCCCCAGCATTTT.

The CDR3 region is CASSLSPVMFEQFF. The CDR3 DNA follows: TGTGCCAGCAGTTTGTCCCCGGTTATGTTCGAGCAGTTCTTC. The gene calls are TRBV28 and TRBJ2-1; D is undetermined. CDR3 size: 14 residues. Germline assignment: CDR1 MDHEN and CDR2 SYDVKM. Trimming left V 3 bases short and J 10 bases short, with 16 bases between.

The sample holds a few counts of this clonotype. The CDR3: CASSKSPGLAYEQYF. CDR3 DNA: TGTGCCAGCAGTAAATCTCCGGGACTAGCCTACGAGCAGTACTTC. The V call is TRBV7-6, the J call TRBJ2-7; 8 bases are shared with TRBD2. V shed 6 bases, J shed 2 bases, and the junction held 9 bases outside the gene matches. The CDR3 runs 15 residues. Germline loops: CDR1 SGHVS, CDR2 FNYEAQ.

In the case of this clonotype: The junction shows a germline mismatch at one end, possibly a read error. J is TRBJ2-5 and V is TRBV5-1, with TRBD1 identical over 11 bases. Germline CDR1 reads SGHRS; CDR2 reads YFSETQ. The CDR3 loop spans 16 amino acids. The CDR3 DNA is TGTGCCAGCAGCGTTACCGGGACAGGGGGATTGGAGACCCAGTACTTC. Protein product: CASSVTGTGGLETQYF.

The chain uses TRBV29-1 and TRBJ1-5; D gene uncertain. This CDR3 is 10 amino acids long. The V gene lost 4 bases and the J gene lost 6 bases, with 4 bases spanning the gap. From germline, CDR1 is SQVTM and CDR2 ANQGSEA. CDR3 sequence reads: CSVGSQPQHF. The CDR3 region has the DNA TGCAGCGTTGGGTCTCAGCCCCAGCATTTT.

This clonotype showed up many times. The chain links TRBV2 to TRBJ2-3; D remains unclear. Germline CDR1 reads SNHLY; CDR2 reads FYNNEI. The CDR3 totals 12 residues. Deletions cut 3 bases from V and 6 bases from J, with 7 bases between. CDR3 nucleotides: TGTGCCAGCAGTGACTTGCGGGATACGCAGTATTTT. Translated: CASSDLRDTQYF.

This clonotype was seen only a few times. The V gene is TRBV19, the J gene TRBJ2-1; no clear D. The CDR3 totals 13 residues. V lost 2 bases to trimming and J lost 6 bases, with 8 bases between them. Germline lookup yields CDR1 LNHDA and CDR2 SQIVND (reference sequence). The CDR3 DNA follows: TGTGCCAGTAGTATATTGAAGGGCAATGAGCAGTTCTTC. This codes for CASSILKGNEQFF.

This clonotype was counted a few times. V is TRBV28 and J is TRBJ2-3, with D unclear. V was cut by 5 bases and J by 8 bases, with 14 bases left in between. The germline gives CDR1 MDHEN, CDR2 SYDVKM. This CDR3 is 13 amino acids long. CDR3 region: CASSVTGSGTQYF. The CDR3 nucleotides read TGTGCCAGCAGTGTGACTGGATCAGGTACGCAGTATTTT.

This clonotype occurred many times. This sequence joins TRBV20-1 and TRBJ2-5; weak D call: TRBD1 (5 bases). V was trimmed by 4 bases and J by 5 bases, leaving 17 bases between them. Germline CDR1 and CDR2: DFQATT and SNEGSKA (reference sequence). The CDR3 has 14 amino acids. The CDR3 nucleotides read TGCAGTGCTAAATCCCAGGGCCTGTGGGAGACCCAGTACTTC. Residues: CSAKSQGLWETQYF.

The chain is built from TRBV20-1 and TRBJ2-1, with TRBD2 as a possible D gene (7 bases). Trimming left V 5 bases short and J 0 bases short, with 35 bases between. The germline gives CDR1 DFQATT, CDR2 SNEGSKA (reference sequence). The CDR3 has 22 amino acids. In nucleotides, the CDR3 is TGCAGTGCTTACAGGGAACCCACTGAGCTAGCGGAGTTTTTTCACTCCTACAATGAGCAGTTCTTC. Protein sequence: CSAYREPTELAEFFHSYNEQFF.

The sample holds many counts of this clonotype. The rearrangement links TRBV20-1 to TRBJ2-1; 8 bases are a match to TRBD1. The trim removed 7 bases at V and 6 bases at J, leaving 11 bases unmatched. Germline V gene data show CDR1 as DFQATT and CDR2 as SNEGSKA (reference sequence). The CDR3 has 14 amino acids. The CDR3 here is CSVRTGQKVNEQFF. CDR3 nucleotides: TGCAGTGTTAGGACAGGGCAAAAGGTCAATGAGCAGTTCTTC.

There are a few counts of this clonotype. A read error is possible here, since a much larger clone lies one base away. The chain employs TRBV20-1 and TRBJ2-7, with 7 bases identical to TRBD2. From germline, CDR1 is DFQATT and CDR2 SNEGSKA (reference sequence). After removal of 0 bases from V and 2 bases from J, the junction contained 4 bases not matched to a gene. This CDR3 is 14 amino acids long. CDR3 nucleotide sequence: TGCAGTGCTAGAGACCGCGGGGGTCCCTACGAGCAGTACTTC. This sequence encodes CSARDRGGPYEQYF.

This clonotype was recorded at least ten times. This sequence joins TRBV11-2 and TRBJ1-3; 10 bases agree with TRBD1. This CDR3 spans 15 amino acids. The junction had 4 bases not matched to a gene; V was cut back by 6 bases and J by 2 bases. Germline CDR1 is SGHAT and CDR2 is FQNNGV. CDR3 loop: CASSNGQGAGNTIYF. The CDR3 bases are TGTGCCAGCAGTAATGGACAGGGGGCTGGAAACACCATATATTTT.

The rearrangement joins TRBV30 to TRBJ1-3; maybe TRBD1 (6 bases). Trimming cost V 0 bases and J 4 bases, with 10 bases left between them. Germline V CDR1 and CDR2: GTSNPN, SVGIG (reference sequence). CDR3 size: 14 residues. The CDR3 is CAWSVGGSGNTIYF. DNA of the CDR3: TGTGCCTGGAGTGTAGGGGGATCCGGAAACACCATATATTTT.

This clonotype occurred a few times. V usage is TRBV28 and J usage is TRBJ1-4, with a weak D call TRBD1 (5 bases). Germline CDR1 and CDR2: MDHEN and SYDVKM. CDR3 length equals 14 residues. Trimming left V 5 bases short and J 2 bases short, with 9 bases between. The CDR3 sequence: CASSVPGTNEKLFF. The CDR3 DNA sequence: TGTGCCAGCAGTGTACCAGGGACTAATGAAAAACTGTTTTTT.